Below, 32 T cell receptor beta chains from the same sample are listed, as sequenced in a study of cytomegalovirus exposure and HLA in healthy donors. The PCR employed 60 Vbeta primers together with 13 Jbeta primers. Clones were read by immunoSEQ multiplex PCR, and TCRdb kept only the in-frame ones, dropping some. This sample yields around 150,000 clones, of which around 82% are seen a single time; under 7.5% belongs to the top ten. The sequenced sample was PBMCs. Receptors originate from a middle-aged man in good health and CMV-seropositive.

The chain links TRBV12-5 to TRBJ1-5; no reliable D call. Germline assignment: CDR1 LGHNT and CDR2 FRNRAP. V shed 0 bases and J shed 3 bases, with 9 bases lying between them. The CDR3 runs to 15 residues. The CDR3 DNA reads TGTGCTAGTGGTTTGGTACTTCGGGACAATCAGCCCCAGCATTTT. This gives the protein CASGLVLRDNQPQHF. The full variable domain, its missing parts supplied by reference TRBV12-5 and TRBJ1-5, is DARVTQTPRHKVTEMGQEVTMRCQPILGHNTVFWYRQTMMQGLELLAYFRNRAPLDDSGMPKDRFSAEMPDATLATLKIQPSEPRDSAVYFCASGLVLRDNQPQHFGDGTRLSIL.

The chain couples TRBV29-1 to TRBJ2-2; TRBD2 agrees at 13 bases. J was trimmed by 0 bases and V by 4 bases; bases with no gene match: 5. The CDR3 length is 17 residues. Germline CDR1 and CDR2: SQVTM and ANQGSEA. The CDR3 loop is CSVARLAGGSNTGELFF. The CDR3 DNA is TGCAGCGTTGCAAGACTAGCGGGGGGTTCGAACACCGGGGAGCTGTTTTTT.

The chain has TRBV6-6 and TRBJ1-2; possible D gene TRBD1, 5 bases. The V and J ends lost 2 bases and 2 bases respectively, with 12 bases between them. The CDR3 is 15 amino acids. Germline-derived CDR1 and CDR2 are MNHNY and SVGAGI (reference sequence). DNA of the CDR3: TGTGCCAGCAGTTACCCGTCGACAGCGAACTATGGCTACACCTTC. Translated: CASSYPSTANYGYTF.

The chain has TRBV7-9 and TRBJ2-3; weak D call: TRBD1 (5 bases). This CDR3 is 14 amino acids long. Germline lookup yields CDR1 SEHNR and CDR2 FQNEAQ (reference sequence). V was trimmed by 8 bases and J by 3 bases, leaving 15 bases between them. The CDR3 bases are TGTGCCAGCCTAAGACAGTCAGGGACAGATACGCAGTATTTT. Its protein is CASLRQSGTDTQYF. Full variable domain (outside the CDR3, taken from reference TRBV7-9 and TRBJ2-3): DTGVSQNPRHKITKRGQNVTFRCDPISEHNRLYWYRQTLGQGPEFLTYFQNEAQLEKSRLLSDRFSAERPKGSFSTLEIQRTEQGDSAMYLCASLRQSGTDTQYFGPGTRLTVL.

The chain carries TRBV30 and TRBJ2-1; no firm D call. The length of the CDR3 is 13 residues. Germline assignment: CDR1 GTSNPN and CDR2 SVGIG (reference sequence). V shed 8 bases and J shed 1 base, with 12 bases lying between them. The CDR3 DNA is TGTGCCAGCGCGTATGGTTCCTACAATGAGCAGTTCTTC. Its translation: CASAYGSYNEQFF.

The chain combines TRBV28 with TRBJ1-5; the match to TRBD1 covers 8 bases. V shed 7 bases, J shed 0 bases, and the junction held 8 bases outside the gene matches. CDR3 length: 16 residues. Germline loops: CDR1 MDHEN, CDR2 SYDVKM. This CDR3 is CASNSGQGYSNQPQHF. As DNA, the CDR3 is TGTGCCAGCAATTCAGGACAGGGCTATAGCAATCAGCCCCAGCATTTT.

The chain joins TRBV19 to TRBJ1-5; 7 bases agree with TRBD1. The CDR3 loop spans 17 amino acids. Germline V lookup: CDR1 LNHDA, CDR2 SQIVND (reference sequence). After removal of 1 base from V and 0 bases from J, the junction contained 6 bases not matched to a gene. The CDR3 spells CASSIGQGTGSNQPQHF. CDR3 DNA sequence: TGTGCCAGTAGTATAGGACAGGGCACAGGTAGCAATCAGCCCCAGCATTTT.

The CDR3 region has the DNA TGTGCCAGCAGTGAAGTTAGGGGGCGTATACACACTGAAGCTTTCTTT. This gives the protein CASSEVRGRIHTEAFF. The rearrangement uses TRBV6-1 and TRBJ1-1; 7 bases fit TRBD1. J lost 3 bases, V lost 1 base, and 8 bases had no gene match. The V gene's germline CDR1 is MNHNS and CDR2 SASEGT. This CDR3 is built from 16 residues.

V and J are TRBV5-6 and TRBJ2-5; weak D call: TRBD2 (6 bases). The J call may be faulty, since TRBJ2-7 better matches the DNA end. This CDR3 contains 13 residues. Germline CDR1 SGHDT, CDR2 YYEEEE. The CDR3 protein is CASRLAGLHEQYF. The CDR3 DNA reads TGTGCCAGCAGGCTGGCCGGACTACACGAGCAGTACTTC.

CDR3 coding DNA: TGTGCCAGCAGTTATGCGGGTAGAGGCAAAAACATTCAGTACTTC. Encoded protein: CASSYAGRGKNIQYF. This chain connects TRBV6-6 to TRBJ2-4; the D gene is possibly TRBD2 (5 bases). Trimming left V 3 bases short and J 3 bases short, with 12 bases between. Germline V gene lookup returns CDR1 MNHNY and CDR2 SVGAGI (reference sequence). The CDR3 spans 15 residues.

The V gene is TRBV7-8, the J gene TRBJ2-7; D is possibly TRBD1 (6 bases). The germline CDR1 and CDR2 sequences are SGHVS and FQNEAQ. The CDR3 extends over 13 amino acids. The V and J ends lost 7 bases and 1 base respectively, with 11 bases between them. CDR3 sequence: CASIKGGSYEQYF. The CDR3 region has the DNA TGTGCCAGCATCAAAGGGGGTTCCTACGAGCAGTACTTC.

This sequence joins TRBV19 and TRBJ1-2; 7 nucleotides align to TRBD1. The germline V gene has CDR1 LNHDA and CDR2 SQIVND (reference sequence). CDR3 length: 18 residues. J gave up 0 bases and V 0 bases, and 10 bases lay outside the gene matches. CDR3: CASSIDRGDRKTNYGYTF. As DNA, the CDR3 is TGTGCCAGTAGTATAGATCGCGGGGACAGAAAGACTAACTATGGCTACACCTTC.

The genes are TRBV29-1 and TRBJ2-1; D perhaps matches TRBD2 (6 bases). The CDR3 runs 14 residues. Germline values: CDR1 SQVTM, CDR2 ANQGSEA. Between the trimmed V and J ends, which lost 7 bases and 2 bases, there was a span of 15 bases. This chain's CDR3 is CSGRLASPYNEQFF. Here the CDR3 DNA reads TGCAGCGGGAGGCTAGCGAGCCCCTACAATGAGCAGTTCTTC.

The CDR3 DNA reads TGTGCCAGCAGCCTCGGGACAGGGGGAACTACTAACTATGGCTACACCTTC. This translates into CASSLGTGGTTNYGYTF. V is TRBV7-8 and J is TRBJ1-2, with 11 bases lining up with TRBD1. The germline CDR1 and CDR2 sequences are SGHVS and FQNEAQ. V shed 5 bases, J shed 0 bases, and the junction held 8 bases outside the gene matches. There are 17 residues in the CDR3.

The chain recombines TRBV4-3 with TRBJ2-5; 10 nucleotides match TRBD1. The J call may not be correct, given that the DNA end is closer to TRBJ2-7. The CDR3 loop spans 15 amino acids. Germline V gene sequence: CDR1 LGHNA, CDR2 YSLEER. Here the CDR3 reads CASSQDGQGGREQYF. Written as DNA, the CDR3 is TGCGCCAGCAGCCAAGATGGACAGGGGGGGCGCGAGCAGTACTTC.

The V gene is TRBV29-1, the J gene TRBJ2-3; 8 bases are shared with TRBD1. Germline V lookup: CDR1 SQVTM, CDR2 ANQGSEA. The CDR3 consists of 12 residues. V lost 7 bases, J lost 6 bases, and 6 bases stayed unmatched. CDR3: CSGGQAMDTQYF. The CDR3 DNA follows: TGCAGCGGGGGACAGGCCATGGATACGCAGTATTTT.

Here the CDR3 DNA reads TGTGCCAGCAGTGAGTGGGGAGGGCACAACACTGAAGCTTTCTTT. It translates to CASSEWGGHNTEAFF. The rearrangement links TRBV6-1 to TRBJ1-1; D is unclear. This CDR3 contains 15 residues. V gave up 3 bases and J gave up 2 bases, with 13 bases separating them. Per germline, CDR1 MNHNS and CDR2 SASEGT.

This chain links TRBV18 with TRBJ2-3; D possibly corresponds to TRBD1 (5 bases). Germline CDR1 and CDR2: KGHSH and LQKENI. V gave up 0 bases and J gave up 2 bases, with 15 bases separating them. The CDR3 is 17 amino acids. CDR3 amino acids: CASSPPADRILTDTQYF. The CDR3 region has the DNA TGTGCCAGCTCACCACCGGCCGACAGAATCCTCACAGATACGCAGTATTTT.

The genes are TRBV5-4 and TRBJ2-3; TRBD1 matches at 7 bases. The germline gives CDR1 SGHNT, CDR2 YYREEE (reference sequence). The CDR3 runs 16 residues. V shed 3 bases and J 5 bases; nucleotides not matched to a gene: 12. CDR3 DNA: TGTGCCAGCAGCTCAAAGACAGGGTATGCAGTAGATACGCAGTATTTT. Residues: CASSSKTGYAVDTQYF.

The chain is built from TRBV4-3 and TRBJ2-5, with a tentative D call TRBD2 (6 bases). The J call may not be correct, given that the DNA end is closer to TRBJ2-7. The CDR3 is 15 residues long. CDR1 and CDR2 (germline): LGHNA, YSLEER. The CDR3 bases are TGCGCCAGCAGCCAAGAAGGGCGGGAAGCCTACGAGCAGTACTTC. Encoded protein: CASSQEGREAYEQYF.

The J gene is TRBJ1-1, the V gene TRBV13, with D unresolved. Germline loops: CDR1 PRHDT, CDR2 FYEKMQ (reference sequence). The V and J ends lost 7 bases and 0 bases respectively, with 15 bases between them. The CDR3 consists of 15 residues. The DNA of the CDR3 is TGTGCCAGCACCCTGAGGGCCGTATTGAACACTGAAGCTTTCTTT. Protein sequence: CASTLRAVLNTEAFF.

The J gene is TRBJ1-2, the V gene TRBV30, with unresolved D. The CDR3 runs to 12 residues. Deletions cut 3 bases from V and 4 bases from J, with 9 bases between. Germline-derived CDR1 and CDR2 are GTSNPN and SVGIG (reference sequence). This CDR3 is CAWSTPRYGYTF. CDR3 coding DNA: TGTGCCTGGAGCACACCCCGCTATGGCTACACCTTC.

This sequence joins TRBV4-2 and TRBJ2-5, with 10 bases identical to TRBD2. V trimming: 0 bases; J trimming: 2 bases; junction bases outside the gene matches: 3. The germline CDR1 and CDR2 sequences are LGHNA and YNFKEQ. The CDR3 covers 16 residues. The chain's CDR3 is CASSQDQRGGQETQYF. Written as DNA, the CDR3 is TGTGCCAGCAGCCAAGACCAGCGGGGGGGGCAAGAGACCCAGTACTTC.

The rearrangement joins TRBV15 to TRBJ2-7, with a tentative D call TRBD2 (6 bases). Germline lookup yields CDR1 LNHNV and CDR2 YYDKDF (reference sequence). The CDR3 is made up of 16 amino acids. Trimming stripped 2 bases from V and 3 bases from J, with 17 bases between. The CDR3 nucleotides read TGTGCCACCAGCAGACCAATCCGGGACTTCCGCTACGAGCAGTACTTC. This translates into CATSRPIRDFRYEQYF.

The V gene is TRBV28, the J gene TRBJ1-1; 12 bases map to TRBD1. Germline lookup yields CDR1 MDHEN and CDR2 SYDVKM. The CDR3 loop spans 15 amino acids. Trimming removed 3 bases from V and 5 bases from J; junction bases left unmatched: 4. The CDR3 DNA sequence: TGTGCCAGCAGTTTGGGGGACAGGGGGCGAACTGAAGCTTTCTTT. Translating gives CASSLGDRGRTEAFF.

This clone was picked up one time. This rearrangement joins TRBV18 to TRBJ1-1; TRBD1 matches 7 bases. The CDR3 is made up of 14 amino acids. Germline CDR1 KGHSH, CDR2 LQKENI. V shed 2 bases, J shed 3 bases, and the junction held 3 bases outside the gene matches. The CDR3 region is CASSPVRGYTEAFF. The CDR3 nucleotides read TGTGCCAGCTCACCAGTCAGGGGGTACACTGAAGCTTTCTTT. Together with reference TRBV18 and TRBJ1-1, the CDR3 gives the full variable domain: NAGVMQNPRHLVRRRGQEARLRCSPMKGHSHVYWYRQLPEEGLKFMVYLQKENIIDESGMPKERFSAEFPKEGPSILRIQQVVRGDSAAYFCASSPVRGYTEAFFGQGTRLTVV.

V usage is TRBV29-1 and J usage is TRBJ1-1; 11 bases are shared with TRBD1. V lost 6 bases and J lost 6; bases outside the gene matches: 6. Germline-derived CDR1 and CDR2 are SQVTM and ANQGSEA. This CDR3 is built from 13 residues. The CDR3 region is CSVRTGGSAEAFF. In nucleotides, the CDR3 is TGCAGCGTCCGGACAGGGGGCTCGGCTGAAGCTTTCTTT.

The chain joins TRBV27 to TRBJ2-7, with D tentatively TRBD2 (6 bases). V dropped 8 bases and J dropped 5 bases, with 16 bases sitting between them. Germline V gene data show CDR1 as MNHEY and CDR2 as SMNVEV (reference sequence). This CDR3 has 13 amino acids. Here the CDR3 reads CASRRAGHDEQYF. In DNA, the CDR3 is TGTGCCAGCCGAAGGGCGGGGCACGACGAGCAGTACTTC.

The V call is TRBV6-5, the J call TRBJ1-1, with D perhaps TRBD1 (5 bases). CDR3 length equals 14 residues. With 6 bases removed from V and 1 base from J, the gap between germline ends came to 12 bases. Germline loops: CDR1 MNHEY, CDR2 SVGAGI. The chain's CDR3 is CASRGLGANTEAFF. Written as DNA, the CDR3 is TGTGCCAGCAGAGGGTTAGGGGCGAACACTGAAGCTTTCTTT.

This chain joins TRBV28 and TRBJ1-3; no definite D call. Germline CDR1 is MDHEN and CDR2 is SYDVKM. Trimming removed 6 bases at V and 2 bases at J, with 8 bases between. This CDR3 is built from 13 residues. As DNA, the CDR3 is TGTGCCAGCAGGTCGCAGGCTGGAAACACCATATATTTT. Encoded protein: CASRSQAGNTIYF.

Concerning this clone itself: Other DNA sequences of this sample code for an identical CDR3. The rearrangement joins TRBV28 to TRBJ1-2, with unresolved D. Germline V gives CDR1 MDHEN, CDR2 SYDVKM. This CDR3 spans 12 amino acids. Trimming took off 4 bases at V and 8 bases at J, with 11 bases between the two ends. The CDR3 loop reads CASSSSARGYTF. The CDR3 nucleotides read TGTGCCAGCAGTTCTTCCGCGAGGGGCTACACCTTC.

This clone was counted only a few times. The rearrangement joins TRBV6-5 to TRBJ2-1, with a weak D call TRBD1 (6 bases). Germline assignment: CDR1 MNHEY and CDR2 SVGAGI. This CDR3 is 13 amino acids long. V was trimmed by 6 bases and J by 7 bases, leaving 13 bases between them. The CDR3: CASRLTGRNEQFF. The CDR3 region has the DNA TGTGCCAGCAGACTCACAGGGAGAAATGAGCAGTTCTTC.